This T cell receptor (beta chain) emerged from a study of CD8+ T cells in alopecia areata. This clone was seen more than once but under ten times. Its cognate antigen is unknown. Investigators sorted PBMCs to obtain both CD4+ and CD8+ T cells. Trimming at V came to 5 bases and at J to 4 bases, leaving 4 bases not matched to a gene. The CDR3 extends over 15 amino acids. Germline V gene lookup returns CDR1 MRHNA and CDR2 SNTAGT. After isolation, RNA underwent reverse transcription to generate cDNA as the sequencing template. Generated by immunoSEQ multiplex PCR, the TCRdb table keeps only in-frame clones and is missing some. The table records 200,000 or so clones, around three fifths of them present only once. Points from the study as a whole: Higher clonality and more expanded CD8+ clones appeared in lesional than normal scalp. Normal-skin resident alphabeta T cells also appear among scalp sample sequences.

The sequenced sample consisted of CD8+ T cells sorted from blood. The sequence came from a human donor in good health. V usage is TRBV6-4 and J usage is TRBJ2-3; TRBD2 matches at 12 bases. CDR3 nucleotides: TGTGCCAGCAGTCCTAGCGGGGGGGCCGCAGATACGCAGTATTTT. Protein product: CASSPSGGAADTQYF.